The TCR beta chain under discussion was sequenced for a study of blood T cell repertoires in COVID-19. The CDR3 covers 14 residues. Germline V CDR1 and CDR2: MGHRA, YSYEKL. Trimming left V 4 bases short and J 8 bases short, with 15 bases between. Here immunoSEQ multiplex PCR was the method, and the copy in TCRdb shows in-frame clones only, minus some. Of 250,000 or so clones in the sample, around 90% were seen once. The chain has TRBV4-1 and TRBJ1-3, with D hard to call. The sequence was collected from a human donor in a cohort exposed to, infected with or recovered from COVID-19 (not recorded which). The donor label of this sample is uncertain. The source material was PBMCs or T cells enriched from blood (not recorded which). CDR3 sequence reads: CASSLLTGRDTIYF. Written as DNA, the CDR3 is TGCGCCAGCAGCCTCCTGACCGGGCGGGACACCATATATTTT.